Each of the 27 T cell receptor beta chains below was sequenced from the same sample in a study of blood T cell repertoires in COVID-19. Some clones are missing from TCRdb's copy, which holds only in-frame ones; the method was immunoSEQ multiplex PCR. This table has under 250,000 clones, more than 70% appearing once. The sequencing sample was made of peripheral blood. These receptors were taken from a woman in her fifties or sixties with acute or convalescent COVID-19.

This chain uses TRBV19 with TRBJ1-3; D gene uncertain. Germline CDR1 reads LNHDA; CDR2 reads SQIVND (reference sequence). The CDR3 spans 15 residues. V was shortened by 5 bases and J by 1 base, with 12 bases between the two germline ends. CDR3 amino acids: CASSAKGESGNTIYF. The CDR3, as DNA: TGTGCCAGTAGTGCCAAGGGAGAATCTGGAAACACCATATATTTT.

The V call is TRBV11-2, the J call TRBJ2-3; tentatively, D is TRBD2 (6 bases). Per the germline V gene, CDR1 is SGHAT and CDR2 is FQNNGV. This CDR3 has 15 amino acids. V lost 5 bases to trimming and J lost 5 bases, with 17 bases between them. CDR3 amino acids: CASSRGAGIKDTQYF. In DNA, the CDR3 is TGTGCCAGCAGCCGCGGGGCAGGGATAAAAGATACGCAGTATTTT.

The gene calls are TRBV2 and TRBJ2-7, with TRBD2 matching over 7 bases. In germline, CDR1 is SNHLY, CDR2 FYNNEI. CDR3 length: 14 residues. The trim removed 7 bases at V and 5 bases at J, leaving 11 bases unmatched. The CDR3 DNA reads as TGTGCCAGCAACCAGGGACTATTGCGCCACGAGCAGTACTTC. Translation gives CASNQGLLRHEQYF.

The genes are TRBV11-3 and TRBJ1-2, with D perhaps matching TRBD1 (6 bases). V lost 1 base and J 6 bases, leaving 18 bases between the germline ends. Germline CDR1 and CDR2: SGHNT and YENEEA. The CDR3 contains 16 residues. The CDR3 sequence is CASSLGRGPRGDGYTF. Written as DNA, the CDR3 is TGTGCCAGCAGCTTAGGCAGGGGCCCCCGGGGTGATGGCTACACCTTC. The full variable domain, completed using reference TRBV11-3 and TRBJ1-2, is EAGVVQSPRYKIIEKKQPVAFWCNPISGHNTLYWYLQNLGQGPELLIRYENEEAVDDSQLPKDRFSAERLKGVDSTLKIQPAELGDSAVYLCASSLGRGPRGDGYTFGSGTRLTVV.

The V and J genes are TRBV28 and TRBJ2-5, with TRBD2 matching over 13 bases. V was clipped by 5 bases and J by 1 base; unmatched bases: 1. Germline CDR1 and CDR2: MDHEN and SYDVKM. This CDR3 is built from 15 residues. CDR3 sequence: CASSRLAGGQETQYF. In nucleotides, the CDR3 is TGTGCCAGCAGTAGACTAGCGGGAGGCCAAGAGACCCAGTACTTC.

The chain is built from TRBV3-1 (or the pseudogene TRBV3-2) and TRBJ2-7, with 11 bases that match TRBD2. The CDR3 has 13 amino acids. V dropped 4 bases and J dropped 5; count of bases not matched to a gene: 1. In germline, CDR1 is LGHDT, CDR2 YNNKEL (reference sequence). CDR3 residues: CASSPSGRNEQYF. The CDR3 DNA reads TGTGCCAGCAGCCCTAGCGGGAGGAACGAGCAGTACTTC.

This clone was seen more than once but under ten times. The J gene is TRBJ1-2, the V gene TRBV6-5, with TRBD1 matching 7 bases. CDR1 is MNHEY and CDR2 is SVGAGI in the germline V gene. The CDR3 covers 13 residues. After removal of 8 bases from V and 8 bases from J, the junction contained 11 bases not matched to a gene. The CDR3 DNA reads as TGTGCCAGCGACCGACAGGGTCGTACGGGCTACACCTTC. It encodes CASDRQGRTGYTF.

The V gene is TRBV5-4, the J gene TRBJ1-1; D is ambiguous. CDR1 is SGHNT, CDR2 YYREEE, per germline (reference sequence). V shed 4 bases and J shed 8 bases, with 18 bases lying between them. The CDR3 length is 14 residues. CDR3: CASSADSLGREAFF. CDR3 nucleotide sequence: TGTGCCAGCAGCGCCGATTCGTTAGGCAGGGAAGCTTTCTTT.

V gene TRBV7-9 combines with J gene TRBJ2-3; the D gene is possibly TRBD2 (6 bases). The germline V gene encodes CDR1 SEHNR and CDR2 FQNEAQ (reference sequence). The CDR3 extends over 13 amino acids. The ends were cut back, 5 bases at V and 4 bases at J, with 10 bases in the middle. CDR3 bases: TGTGCCAGCAGCCAACTAGCATCAGATACGCAGTATTTT. This sequence encodes CASSQLASDTQYF.

This chain uses TRBV30 with TRBJ1-3, with TRBD1 matching 9 bases. From germline, CDR1 is GTSNPN and CDR2 SVGIG (reference sequence). CDR3 size: 15 residues. V shed 3 bases and J 6 bases; nucleotides not matched to a gene: 9. As DNA, the CDR3 is TGTGCCTGGAGGTCATGGGGACAGGGCGAAAACACCATATATTTT. It is translated as CAWRSWGQGENTIYF.

This chain uses TRBV19 with TRBJ1-6; D is perhaps TRBD1 (5 bases). The CDR3 sequence is 14 residues long. Germline-derived CDR1 and CDR2 are LNHDA and SQIVND (reference sequence). Deletions cut 4 bases from V and 7 bases from J, with 11 bases between. The CDR3 nucleotides read TGTGCCAGTAGTACTTCCGCAGGGAATTCACCCCTCCACTTT. It translates to CASSTSAGNSPLHF.

The V gene is TRBV19, the J gene TRBJ1-2; D might be TRBD1 (6 bases). The CDR3 covers 15 residues. V was clipped by 5 bases and J by 3 bases, with 16 bases between them. Germline values: CDR1 LNHDA, CDR2 SQIVND (reference sequence). The CDR3 DNA reads TGTGCCAGTAGTTCGACCTCAGGGGCGGACTATGGCTACACCTTC. This gives the protein CASSSTSGADYGYTF. The full variable domain, rest sourced from reference TRBV19 and TRBJ1-2, is DGGITQSPKYLFRKEGQNVTLSCEQNLNHDAMYWYRQDPGQGLRLIYYSQIVNDFQKGDIAEGYSVSREKKESFPLTVTSAQKNPTAFYLCASSSTSGADYGYTFGSGTRLTVV.

In its sample, this clone was seen once. V is TRBV3-1 (or the pseudogene TRBV3-2) and J is TRBJ2-1; D is unclear. The length of the CDR3 is 15 residues. The V end was cut by 0 bases, the J end by 5 bases, with 11 bases between. The V gene's germline CDR1 is LGHDT and CDR2 YNNKEL (reference sequence). The CDR3 DNA reads as TGTGCCAGCAGCCAAGACCATTCAGCGAACAATGAGCAGTTCTTC. It translates to CASSQDHSANNEQFF.

The J gene is TRBJ2-5, the V gene TRBV28; 13 bases agree with TRBD2. Germline V gives CDR1 MDHEN, CDR2 SYDVKM. V trimming: 6 bases; J trimming: 7 bases; junction bases outside the gene matches: 5. The CDR3 is 14 residues long. CDR3 amino acids: CASRTSGGRGTQYF. The CDR3 nucleotides read TGTGCCAGCAGGACTAGCGGGGGGCGGGGGACCCAGTACTTC.

The table lists this clone with a count of one. The rearrangement joins TRBV6-6 to TRBJ1-1; D perhaps matches TRBD1 (6 bases). Between the trimmed V and J ends, which lost 5 bases and 1 base, there was a span of 11 bases. The germline V gene encodes CDR1 MNHNY and CDR2 SVGAGI (reference sequence). The CDR3 sequence is 14 residues long. As DNA, the CDR3 is TGTGCCAGCAGTCCGGGGGGCCAGAACACTGAAGCTTTCTTT. This sequence encodes CASSPGGQNTEAFF.

The chain combines TRBV19 with TRBJ2-3; TRBD1 matches 7 bases. This CDR3 is built from 15 residues. Trimming at V came to 1 base and at J to 1 base, leaving 2 bases not matched to a gene. Per germline, CDR1 LNHDA and CDR2 SQIVND (reference sequence). CDR3 sequence reads: CASSIGGGGTDTQYF. The DNA for the CDR3 is TGTGCCAGTAGTATAGGAGGGGGCGGCACAGATACGCAGTATTTT.

V is TRBV18 and J is TRBJ2-7; 9 bases line up with TRBD1. Germline V gives CDR1 KGHSH, CDR2 LQKENI. CDR3 size: 14 residues. V shed 4 bases, J shed 5 bases, and the junction held 6 bases outside the gene matches. CDR3 loop: CASSRRDRENEQYF. CDR3 nucleotides: TGTGCCAGCTCACGACGGGACAGGGAGAACGAGCAGTACTTC.

The chain joins TRBV10-2 to TRBJ1-4; maybe TRBD1 (5 bases). The length of the CDR3 is 19 residues. V was clipped by 2 bases and J by 4 bases, with 23 bases between them. CDR1 WSHSY and CDR2 SAAADI come from the germline V gene. This chain's CDR3 is CASSERGLGTAGGNEKLFF. CDR3 nucleotides: TGCGCCAGCAGTGAGAGGGGACTGGGCACCGCAGGAGGTAATGAAAAACTGTTTTTT.

The rearrangement links TRBV30 to TRBJ2-1, with 8 bases matching TRBD1. With 4 bases clipped from V and 0 bases from J, the junction kept 5 bases outside the gene matches. There are 15 residues in the CDR3. Germline CDR1 reads GTSNPN; CDR2 reads SVGIG (reference sequence). This CDR3 reads CAWMTGASSYNEQFF. The CDR3 coding sequence is TGTGCCTGGATGACAGGGGCGAGCTCCTACAATGAGCAGTTCTTC.

This chain connects TRBV18 to TRBJ1-2; the D gene is possibly TRBD1 (6 bases). CDR1 is KGHSH and CDR2 is LQKENI in the germline V gene. Trimming removed 5 bases from V and 8 bases from J, with 12 bases in between. This CDR3 has 12 amino acids. CDR3 in DNA: TGTGCCAGCTCAGCGAGGACAGTCGGCTACACCTTC. Its protein is CASSARTVGYTF.

The genes are TRBV10-3 and TRBJ2-7; TRBD1 agrees at 9 bases. The CDR3 length is 14 residues. Germline V gives CDR1 ENHRY, CDR2 SYGVKD. Trimming cost V 6 bases and J 5 bases; bases outside gene matches: 8. CDR3 sequence reads: CAIRGTGTPHEQYF. Here the CDR3 DNA reads TGTGCCATCAGGGGGACAGGGACACCCCACGAGCAGTACTTC.

The sample holds one count of this clone. V is TRBV6-2 or TRBV6-3 and J is TRBJ2-7; 8 nucleotides agree with TRBD2. Germline values: CDR1 MNHEY, CDR2 SVGEGT. This CDR3 is built from 17 residues. V dropped 6 bases and J dropped 2; count of bases not matched to a gene: 15. The CDR3 bases are TGTGCCAGCAGCCACCGCCGCGGCGGGAGGCTAGCCTACGAGCAGTACTTC. Protein: CASSHRRGGRLAYEQYF.

The chain has TRBV28 and TRBJ1-6; D might be TRBD1 (6 bases). V lost 10 bases and J lost 4, with 17 bases in between. The length of the CDR3 is 15 residues. Germline CDR1 and CDR2: MDHEN and SYDVKM. In DNA form, the CDR3 reads TGTGCCACCAAGGGTATAACAGGGTATAATTCACCCCTCCACTTT. Translation gives CATKGITGYNSPLHF. The full variable domain, with the rest looked up from reference TRBV28 and TRBJ1-6, is DVKVTQSSRYLVKRTGEKVFLECVQDMDHENMFWYRQDPGLGLRLIYFSYDVKMKEKGDIPEGYSVSREKKERFSLILESASTNQTSMYLCATKGITGYNSPLHFGNGTRLTVT.

This rearrangement joins TRBV28 to TRBJ1-2, with D perhaps matching TRBD1 (5 bases). V lost 2 bases and J lost 4, with 14 bases in between. Germline CDR1 MDHEN, CDR2 SYDVKM. The CDR3 is 15 residues long. The CDR3 nucleotides read TGTGCCAGCAGTTTAGGTCAGGGCTCAATCTATGGCTACACCTTC. As protein: CASSLGQGSIYGYTF.

V usage is TRBV11-2 and J usage is TRBJ1-3; 8 nucleotides agree with TRBD1. The CDR3 consists of 16 residues. From germline, CDR1 is SGHAT and CDR2 FQNNGV. J gave up 4 bases and V 6 bases, and 11 bases lay outside the gene matches. The CDR3 spells CASSPNRGISGNTIYF. CDR3 bases: TGTGCCAGCAGTCCAAACAGGGGGATTTCAGGAAACACCATATATTTT.

This chain uses TRBV19 with TRBJ2-7; 10 bases line up with TRBD1. This CDR3 comprises 14 residues. CDR1 LNHDA and CDR2 SQIVND come from the germline V gene (reference sequence). J gave up 5 bases and V 6 bases, and 7 bases lay outside the gene matches. CDR3 DNA sequence: TGTGCCAGTAGCGGGGGACAGGGGTTCAACGAGCAGTACTTC. Its protein product is CASSGGQGFNEQYF.

V usage is TRBV10-2 and J usage is TRBJ1-5; possibly TRBD1 for D (6 bases). Trimming shortened V by 2 bases and J by 7 bases, and 12 bases separated the two germline ends. The CDR3 is made up of 14 amino acids. Germline V lookup: CDR1 WSHSY, CDR2 SAAADI. DNA for the CDR3: TGCGCCAGCAGTGAGACAACAGGGAGACAGCCCCAGCATTTT. Translation: CASSETTGRQPQHF.